This T cell receptor beta chain was identified during a study of CD8+ T cells in alopecia areata. Study-level background: Tofacitinib treatment spanned 6 to 18 months, with 6 months off drug afterward.

As to treatment: oral pan-JAK inhibitor, 5-10 mg twice daily. Germline assignment: CDR1 SGHVS and CDR2 FQNEAQ. The V segment lost 5 bases and the J segment 7 bases; nucleotides outside the gene matches: 15. The CDR3 runs 16 residues. Worth noting for this clone: Its target is not known.

Study-wide results and limits: Administration of tofacitinib significantly diminished scalp clonality and expanded CD8+ clones within the top 100.

Sequencing relied on a cDNA template that was reverse transcribed from extracted RNA. Profiled with immunoSEQ multiplex PCR; TCRdb holds only in-frame clones, not every one. The profile shows about 140,000 clones, less than 70% of them singletons. This chain uses TRBV7-8 with TRBJ2-7; 9 bases align to TRBD2. The clonotype was recovered from a human donor with alopecia areata. Specimen: CD8+ T cells sorted from blood, collected at week 4, from a patient treated with tofacitinib. Here the CDR3 reads CASSAASGVLRSEQYF. The CDR3 nucleotides read TGTGCCAGCAGCGCCGCTAGCGGGGTCCTCCGGAGTGAGCAGTACTTC.